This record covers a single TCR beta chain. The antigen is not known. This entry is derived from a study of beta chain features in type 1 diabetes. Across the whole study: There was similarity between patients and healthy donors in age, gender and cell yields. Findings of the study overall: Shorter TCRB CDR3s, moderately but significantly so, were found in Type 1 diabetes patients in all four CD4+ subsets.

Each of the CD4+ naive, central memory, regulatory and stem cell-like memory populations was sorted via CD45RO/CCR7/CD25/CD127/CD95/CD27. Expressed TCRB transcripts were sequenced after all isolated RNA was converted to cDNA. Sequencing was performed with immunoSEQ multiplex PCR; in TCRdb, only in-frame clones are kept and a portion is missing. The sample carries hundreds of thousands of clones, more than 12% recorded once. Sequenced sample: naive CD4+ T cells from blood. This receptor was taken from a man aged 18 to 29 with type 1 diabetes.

The CDR3 sequence is CAWSIRDPNEQYF. The CDR3 DNA sequence: TGTGCCTGGAGCATCCGGGACCCCAACGAGCAGTACTTC. The chain recombines TRBV30 with TRBJ2-7, with D perhaps assigned TRBD1 or TRBD2 (5 bases each). The germline V gene encodes CDR1 GTSNPN and CDR2 SVGIG (reference sequence). This CDR3 has 13 residues. Between the trimmed V and J ends, which lost 3 bases and 5 bases, there was a span of 14 bases.